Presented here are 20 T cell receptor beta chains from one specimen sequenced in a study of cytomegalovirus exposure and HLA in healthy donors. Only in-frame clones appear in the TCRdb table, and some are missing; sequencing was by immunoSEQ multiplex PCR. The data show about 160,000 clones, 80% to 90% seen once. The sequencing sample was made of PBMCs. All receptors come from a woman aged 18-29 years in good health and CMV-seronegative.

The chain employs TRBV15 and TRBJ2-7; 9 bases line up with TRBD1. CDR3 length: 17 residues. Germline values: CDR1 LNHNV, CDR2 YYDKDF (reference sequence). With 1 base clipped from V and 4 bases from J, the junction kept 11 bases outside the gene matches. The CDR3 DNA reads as TGTGCCACCAGCAGAGTTCCTCCGGGACAGGGAGGGTACGAGCAGTACTTC. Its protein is CATSRVPPGQGGYEQYF.

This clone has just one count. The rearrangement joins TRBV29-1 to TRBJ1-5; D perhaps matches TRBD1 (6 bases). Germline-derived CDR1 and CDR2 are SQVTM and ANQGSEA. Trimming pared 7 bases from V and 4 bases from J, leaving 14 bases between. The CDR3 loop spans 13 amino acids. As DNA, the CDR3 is TGCAGCGCTGCGACAGGCACAAATCAGCCCCAGCATTTT. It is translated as CSAATGTNQPQHF.

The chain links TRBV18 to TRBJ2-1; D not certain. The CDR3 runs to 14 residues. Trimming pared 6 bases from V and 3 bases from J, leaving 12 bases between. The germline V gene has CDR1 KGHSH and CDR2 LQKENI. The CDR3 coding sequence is TGTGCCAGCTCGACCAGTCGGGTCTACAATGAGCAGTTCTTC. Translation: CASSTSRVYNEQFF.

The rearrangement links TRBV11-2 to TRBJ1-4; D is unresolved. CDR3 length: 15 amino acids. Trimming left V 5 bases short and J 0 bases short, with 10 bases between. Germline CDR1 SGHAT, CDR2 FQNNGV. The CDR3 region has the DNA TGTGCCAGCAGCCCGGCGGGAGCAACTAATGAAAAACTGTTTTTT. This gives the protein CASSPAGATNEKLFF.

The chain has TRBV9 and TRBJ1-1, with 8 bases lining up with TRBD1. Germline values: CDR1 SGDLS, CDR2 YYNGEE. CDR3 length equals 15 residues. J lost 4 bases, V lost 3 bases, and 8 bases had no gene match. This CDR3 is CASSGRSGGVTEAFF. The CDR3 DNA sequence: TGTGCCAGCAGCGGACGTTCAGGGGGCGTCACTGAAGCTTTCTTT.

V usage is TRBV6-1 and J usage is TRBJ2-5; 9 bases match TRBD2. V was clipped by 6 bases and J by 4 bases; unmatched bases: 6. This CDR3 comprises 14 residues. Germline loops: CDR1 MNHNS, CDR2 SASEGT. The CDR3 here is CASRGGRALETQYF. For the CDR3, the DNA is TGTGCCAGCAGGGGCGGGAGGGCCCTAGAGACCCAGTACTTC.

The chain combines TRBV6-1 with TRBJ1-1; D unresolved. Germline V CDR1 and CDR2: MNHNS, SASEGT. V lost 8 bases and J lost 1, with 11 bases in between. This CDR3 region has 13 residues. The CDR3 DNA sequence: TGTGCCAGCTGCAATGACTGGAACACTGAAGCTTTCTTT. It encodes CASCNDWNTEAFF.

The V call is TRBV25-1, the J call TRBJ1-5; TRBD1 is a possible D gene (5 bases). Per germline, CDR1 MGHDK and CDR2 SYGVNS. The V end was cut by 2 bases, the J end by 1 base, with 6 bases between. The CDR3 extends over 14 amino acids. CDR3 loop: CASSERQSNQPQHF. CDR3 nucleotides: TGTGCCAGCAGTGAACGACAGAGCAATCAGCCCCAGCATTTT.

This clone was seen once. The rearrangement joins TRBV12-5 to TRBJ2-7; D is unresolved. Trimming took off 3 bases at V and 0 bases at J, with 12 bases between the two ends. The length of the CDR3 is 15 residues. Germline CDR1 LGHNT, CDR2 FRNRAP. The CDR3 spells CASGFRVRGSYEQYF. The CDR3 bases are TGTGCTAGTGGTTTTAGAGTCCGAGGCTCCTACGAGCAGTACTTC.

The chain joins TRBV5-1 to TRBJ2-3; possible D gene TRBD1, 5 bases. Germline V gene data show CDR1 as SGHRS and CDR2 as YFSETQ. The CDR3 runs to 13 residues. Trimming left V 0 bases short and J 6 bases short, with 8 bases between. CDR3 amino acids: CASSLEGRDTQYF. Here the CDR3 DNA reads TGCGCCAGCAGCTTGGAGGGGCGGGATACGCAGTATTTT.

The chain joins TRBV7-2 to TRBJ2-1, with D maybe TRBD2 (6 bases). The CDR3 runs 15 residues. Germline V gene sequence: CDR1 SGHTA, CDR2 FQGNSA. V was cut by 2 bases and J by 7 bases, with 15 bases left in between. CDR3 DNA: TGTGCCAGCAGCTTACGGCGGGGAAGTCGTAATGAGCAGTTCTTC. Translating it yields CASSLRRGSRNEQFF. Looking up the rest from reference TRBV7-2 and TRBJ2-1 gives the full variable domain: GAGVSQSPSNKVTEKGKDVELRCDPISGHTALYWYRQSLGQGLEFLIYFQGNSAPDKSGLPSDRFSAERTGGSVSTLTIQRTQQEDSAVYLCASSLRRGSRNEQFFGPGTRLTVL.

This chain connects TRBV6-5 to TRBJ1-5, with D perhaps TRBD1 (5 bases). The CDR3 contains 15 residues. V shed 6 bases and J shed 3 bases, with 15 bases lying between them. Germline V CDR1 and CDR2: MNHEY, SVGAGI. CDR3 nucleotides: TGTGCCAGCAGACCGCGGGGCAGCGCCAATCAGCCCCAGCATTTT. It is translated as CASRPRGSANQPQHF.

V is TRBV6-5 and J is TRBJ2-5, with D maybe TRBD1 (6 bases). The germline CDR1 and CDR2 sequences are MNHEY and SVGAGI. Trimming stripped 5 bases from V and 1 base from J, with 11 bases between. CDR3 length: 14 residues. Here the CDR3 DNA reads TGTGCCAGCAGTCCGGGACACCCCCAAGAGACCCAGTACTTC. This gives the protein CASSPGHPQETQYF.

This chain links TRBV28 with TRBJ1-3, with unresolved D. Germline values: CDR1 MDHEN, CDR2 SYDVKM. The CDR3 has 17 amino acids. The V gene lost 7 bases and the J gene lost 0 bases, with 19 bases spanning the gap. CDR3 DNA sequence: TGTGCCAGCACCCCCTCCTCGGGGTCCCGCTCTGGAAACACCATATATTTT. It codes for CASTPSSGSRSGNTIYF.

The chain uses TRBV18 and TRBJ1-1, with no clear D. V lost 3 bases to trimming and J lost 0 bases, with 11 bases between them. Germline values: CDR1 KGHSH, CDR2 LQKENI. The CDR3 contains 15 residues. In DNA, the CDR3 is TGTGCCAGCTCACCCGAGGTCAGTCTGAACACTGAAGCTTTCTTT. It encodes CASSPEVSLNTEAFF.

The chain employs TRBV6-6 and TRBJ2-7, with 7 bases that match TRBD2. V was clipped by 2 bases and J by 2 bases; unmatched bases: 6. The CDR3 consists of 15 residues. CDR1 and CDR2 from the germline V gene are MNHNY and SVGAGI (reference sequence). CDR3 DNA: TGTGCCAGCAGTTACCCTCAACTAGCGCCCTACGAGCAGTACTTC. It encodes CASSYPQLAPYEQYF.

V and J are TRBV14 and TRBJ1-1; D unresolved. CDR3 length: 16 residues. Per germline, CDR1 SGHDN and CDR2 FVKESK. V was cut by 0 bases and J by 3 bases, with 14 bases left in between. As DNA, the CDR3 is TGTGCCAGCAGCCAAGATCGGAGACCCCGGGACACTGAAGCTTTCTTT. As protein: CASSQDRRPRDTEAFF.

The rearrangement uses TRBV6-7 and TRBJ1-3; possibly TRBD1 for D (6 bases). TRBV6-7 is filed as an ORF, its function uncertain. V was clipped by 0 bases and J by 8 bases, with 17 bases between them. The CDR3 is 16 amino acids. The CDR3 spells CASSYSGTSSGDTIYF. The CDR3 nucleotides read TGTGCCAGCAGTTACTCAGGGACGTCGTCAGGGGACACCATATATTTT.

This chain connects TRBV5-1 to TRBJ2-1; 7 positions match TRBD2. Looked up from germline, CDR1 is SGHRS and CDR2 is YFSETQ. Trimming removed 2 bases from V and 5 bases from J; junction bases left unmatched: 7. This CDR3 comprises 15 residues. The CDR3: CASSFGPSGNNEQFF. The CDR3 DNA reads TGCGCCAGCAGCTTCGGGCCTAGCGGTAACAATGAGCAGTTCTTC. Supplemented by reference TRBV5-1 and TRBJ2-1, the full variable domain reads KAGVTQTPRYLIKTRGQQVTLSCSPISGHRSVSWYQQTPGQGLQFLFEYFSETQRNKGNFPGRFSGRQFSNSRSEMNVSTLELGDSALYLCASSFGPSGNNEQFFGPGTRLTVL.

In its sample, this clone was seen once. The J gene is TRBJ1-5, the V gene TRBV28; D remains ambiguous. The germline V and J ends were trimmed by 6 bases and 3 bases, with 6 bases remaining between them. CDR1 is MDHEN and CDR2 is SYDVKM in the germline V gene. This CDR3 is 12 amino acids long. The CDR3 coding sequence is TGTGCCAGCAGCTTCTCCAATCAGCCCCAGCATTTT. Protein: CASSFSNQPQHF.